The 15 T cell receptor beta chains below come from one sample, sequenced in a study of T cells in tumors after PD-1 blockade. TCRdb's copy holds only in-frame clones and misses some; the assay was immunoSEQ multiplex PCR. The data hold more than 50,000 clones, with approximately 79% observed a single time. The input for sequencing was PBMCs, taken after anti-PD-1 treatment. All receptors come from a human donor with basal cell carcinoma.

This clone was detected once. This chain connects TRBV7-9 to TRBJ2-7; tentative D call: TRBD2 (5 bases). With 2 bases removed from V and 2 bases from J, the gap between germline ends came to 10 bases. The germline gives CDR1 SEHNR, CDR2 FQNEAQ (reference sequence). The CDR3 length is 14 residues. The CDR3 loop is CASSLPGLPYEQYF. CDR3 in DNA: TGTGCCAGCAGCTTACCAGGACTTCCCTACGAGCAGTACTTC.

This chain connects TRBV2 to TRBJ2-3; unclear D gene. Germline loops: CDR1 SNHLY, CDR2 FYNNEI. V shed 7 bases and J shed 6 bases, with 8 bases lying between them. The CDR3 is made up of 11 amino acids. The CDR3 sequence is CASILMDTQYF. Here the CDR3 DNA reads TGTGCCAGCATTCTCATGGATACGCAGTATTTT.

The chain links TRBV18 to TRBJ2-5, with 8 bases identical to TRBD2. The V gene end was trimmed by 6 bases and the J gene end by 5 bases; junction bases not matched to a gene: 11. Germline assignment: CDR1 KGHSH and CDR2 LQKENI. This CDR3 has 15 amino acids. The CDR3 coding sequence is TGTGCCAGCTCTTCCGGACTAGCTAGGAAGGAGACCCAGTACTTC. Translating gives CASSSGLARKETQYF.

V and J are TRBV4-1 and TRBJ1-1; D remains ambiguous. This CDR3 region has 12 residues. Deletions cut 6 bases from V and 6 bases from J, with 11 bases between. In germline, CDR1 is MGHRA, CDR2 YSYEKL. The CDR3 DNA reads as TGCGCCAGCAGTGAAATTGGGGCTGAAGCTTTCTTT. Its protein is CASSEIGAEAFF.

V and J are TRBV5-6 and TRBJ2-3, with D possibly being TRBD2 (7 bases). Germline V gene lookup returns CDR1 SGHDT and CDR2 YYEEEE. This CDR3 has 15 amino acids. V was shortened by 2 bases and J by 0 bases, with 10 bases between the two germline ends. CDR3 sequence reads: CASSLRGASTDTQYF. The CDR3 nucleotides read TGTGCCAGCAGCTTACGGGGGGCTAGCACAGATACGCAGTATTTT.

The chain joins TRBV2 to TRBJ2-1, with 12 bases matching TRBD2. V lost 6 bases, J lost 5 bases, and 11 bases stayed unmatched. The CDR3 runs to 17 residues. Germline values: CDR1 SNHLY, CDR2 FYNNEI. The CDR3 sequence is CASRGGLGLAGNNEQFF. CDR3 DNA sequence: TGTGCCAGCAGGGGGGGACTTGGACTAGCGGGGAACAATGAGCAGTTCTTC.

Here the CDR3 reads CASSYDQIVTYEQYF. The DNA for the CDR3 is TGTGCCAGCAGCTACGACCAGATTGTGACCTACGAGCAGTACTTC. The chain is built from TRBV2 and TRBJ2-7; D is undetermined. Germline V gene data show CDR1 as SNHLY and CDR2 as FYNNEI. V lost 6 bases and J lost 2, with 17 bases in between. This CDR3 has 15 residues.

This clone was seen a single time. In nucleotides, the CDR3 is TGTGCCAGCAGCGGACAGGGGGTAGATACGCAGTATTTT. Its translation is CASSGQGVDTQYF. This sequence joins TRBV6-5 and TRBJ2-3; 10 bases agree with TRBD1. With 6 bases clipped from V and 5 bases from J, the junction kept 2 bases outside the gene matches. CDR1 and CDR2 from the germline V gene are MNHEY and SVGAGI. The CDR3 extends over 13 amino acids.

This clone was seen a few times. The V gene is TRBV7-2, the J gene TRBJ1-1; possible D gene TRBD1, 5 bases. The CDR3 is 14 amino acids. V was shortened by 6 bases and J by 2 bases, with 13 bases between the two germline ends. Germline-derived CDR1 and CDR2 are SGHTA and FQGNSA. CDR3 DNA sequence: TGTGCCAGCAGGTACGGAGGGGCAAACACTGAAGCTTTCTTT. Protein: CASRYGGANTEAFF.

For the CDR3, the DNA is TGTGCCAGCAGCCAAGATCTGAATGAAAAACTGTTTTTT. This gives the protein CASSQDLNEKLFF. The V and J genes are TRBV4-2 and TRBJ1-4; D is undetermined. CDR3 length: 13 residues. Germline V CDR1 and CDR2: LGHNA, YNFKEQ. Trimming stripped 0 bases from V and 5 bases from J, with 4 bases between.

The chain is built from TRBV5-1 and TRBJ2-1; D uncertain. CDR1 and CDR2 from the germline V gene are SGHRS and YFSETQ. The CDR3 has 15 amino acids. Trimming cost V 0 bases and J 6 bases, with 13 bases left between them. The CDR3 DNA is TGCGCCAGCAGCTTGGATGGGATCACGGGCAATGAGCAGTTCTTC. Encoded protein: CASSLDGITGNEQFF.

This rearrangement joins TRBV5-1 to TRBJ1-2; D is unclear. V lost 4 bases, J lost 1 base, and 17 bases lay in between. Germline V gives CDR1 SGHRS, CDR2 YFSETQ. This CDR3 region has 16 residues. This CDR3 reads CASSTTSGTLNYGYTF. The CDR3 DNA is TGCGCCAGCAGCACAACGTCAGGTACCCTTAACTATGGCTACACCTTC.

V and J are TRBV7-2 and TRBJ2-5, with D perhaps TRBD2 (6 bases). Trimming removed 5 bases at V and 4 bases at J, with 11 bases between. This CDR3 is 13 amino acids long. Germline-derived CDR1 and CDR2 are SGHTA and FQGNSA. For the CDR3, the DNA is TGTGCCAGCAGCCTCCGGGACTTAGAGACCCAGTACTTC. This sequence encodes CASSLRDLETQYF.

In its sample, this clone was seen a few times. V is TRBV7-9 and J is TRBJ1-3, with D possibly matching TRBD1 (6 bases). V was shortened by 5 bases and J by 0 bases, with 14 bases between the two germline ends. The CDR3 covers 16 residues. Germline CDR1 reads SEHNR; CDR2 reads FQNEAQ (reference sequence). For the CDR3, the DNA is TGTGCCAGCAGCGCGGACAGCTCCTACTCTGGAAACACCATATATTTT. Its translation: CASSADSSYSGNTIYF.

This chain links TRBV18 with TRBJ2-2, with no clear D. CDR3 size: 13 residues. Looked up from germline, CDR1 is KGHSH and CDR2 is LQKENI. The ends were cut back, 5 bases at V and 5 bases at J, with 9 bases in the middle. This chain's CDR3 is CASSAMTTGELFF. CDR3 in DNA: TGTGCCAGCTCAGCGATGACAACCGGGGAGCTGTTTTTT.